These 18 T cell receptor beta chains came from one sample sequenced in a study of blood T cell repertoires in COVID-19. Generated by immunoSEQ multiplex PCR, the TCRdb table keeps only in-frame clones and is missing some. Of roughly 150,000 clones listed, around four fifths were seen once; the top ten hold less than 20%. Material for sequencing was peripheral blood. Receptors originate from an older woman who had recovered from COVID-19.

With regard to this clone: The same CDR3 can be traced to other DNA sequences in this sample. V gene TRBV28 combines with J gene TRBJ2-7; D gene unclear. The germline CDR1 and CDR2 sequences are MDHEN and SYDVKM. The CDR3 is 14 amino acids. The germline V and J ends were trimmed by 3 bases and 0 bases, with 9 bases remaining between them. In DNA form, the CDR3 reads TGTGCCAGCAGTTTGTGGGCCTCCTCCTACGAGCAGTACTTC. Translating gives CASSLWASSYEQYF.

Comments on this clone: Other DNA sequences in this sample translate to the same CDR3. The CDR3 loop reads CASSQGGGGDTQYF. Here the CDR3 DNA reads TGTGCCAGCAGCCAAGGCGGTGGAGGAGATACGCAGTATTTT. The chain uses TRBV3-1 (or the pseudogene TRBV3-2) and TRBJ2-3; D perhaps matches TRBD2 (5 bases). Trimming cost V 1 base and J 5 bases, with 10 bases left between them. The CDR3 loop spans 14 amino acids. Germline V CDR1 and CDR2: LGHDT, YNNKEL (reference sequence).

The gene calls are TRBV2 and TRBJ1-2; 8 bases match TRBD1. With 10 bases clipped from V and 3 bases from J, the junction kept 10 bases outside the gene matches. The germline gives CDR1 SNHLY, CDR2 FYNNEI. CDR3 length: 14 residues. CDR3 sequence reads: CATWTGFGDYGYTF. CDR3 nucleotides: TGTGCCACCTGGACAGGGTTTGGTGACTATGGCTACACCTTC. Using reference TRBV2 and TRBJ1-2 for the parts outside the CDR3, the full variable domain is EPEVTQTPSHQVTQMGQEVILRCVPISNHLYFYWYRQILGQKVEFLVSFYNNEISEKSEIFDDQFSVERPDGSNFTLKIRSTKLEDSAMYFCATWTGFGDYGYTFGSGTRLTVV.

V is TRBV7-2 and J is TRBJ2-1; D remains unclear. V shed 5 bases and J shed 6 bases, with 14 bases lying between them. CDR1 and CDR2 from the germline V gene are SGHTA and FQGNSA. The length of the CDR3 is 14 residues. CDR3 coding DNA: TGTGCCAGCAGCCTCGTAGGTTCGGGCAATGAGCAGTTCTTC. This gives the protein CASSLVGSGNEQFF. Based on the CDR3 plus reference TRBV7-2 and TRBJ2-1, the full variable domain is GAGVSQSPSNKVTEKGKDVELRCDPISGHTALYWYRQSLGQGLEFLIYFQGNSAPDKSGLPSDRFSAERTGGSVSTLTIQRTQQEDSAVYLCASSLVGSGNEQFFGPGTRLTVL.

The genes are TRBV11-3 and TRBJ2-3; perhaps TRBD1 as D (6 bases). Germline lookup yields CDR1 SGHNT and CDR2 YENEEA. The CDR3 runs 14 residues. Trimming removed 5 bases from V and 0 bases from J, with 9 bases in between. This chain's CDR3 is CASSLGQSTDTQYF. In DNA, the CDR3 is TGTGCCAGCAGCCTCGGACAGAGCACAGATACGCAGTATTTT.

J is TRBJ2-5 and V is TRBV2; D not resolved. Trimming removed 0 bases from V and 0 bases from J, with 8 bases in between. This CDR3 has 15 amino acids. CDR1 SNHLY and CDR2 FYNNEI come from the germline V gene. CDR3 protein: CASSEAAPYQETQYF. The CDR3 coding sequence is TGTGCCAGCAGTGAAGCGGCACCGTACCAAGAGACCCAGTACTTC.

This chain uses TRBV30 with TRBJ2-1, with TRBD2 matching 9 bases. This CDR3 has 12 amino acids. The trim removed 1 base at V and 11 bases at J, leaving 3 bases unmatched. Germline CDR1 and CDR2: GTSNPN and SVGIG (reference sequence). DNA of the CDR3: TGTGCCTGGAGTGAGTCTAGCGGGAAGCAGTTCTTC. This sequence encodes CAWSESSGKQFF.

The chain has TRBV4-3 and TRBJ2-1; 8 nucleotides align to TRBD2. Trimming at V came to 0 bases and at J to 0 bases, leaving 10 bases not matched to a gene. This CDR3 contains 19 residues. Germline CDR1 reads LGHNA; CDR2 reads YSLEER. The CDR3 bases are TGCGCCAGCAGCCAAGATAGGCTAGCGGGCCTCAGCTCCTACAATGAGCAGTTCTTC. This sequence encodes CASSQDRLAGLSSYNEQFF.

The rearrangement joins TRBV21-1 to TRBJ1-3; TRBD1 reflects the table's D call only, with no check against the DNA. TRBV21-1 is assigned pseudogene status. CDR3 length: 14 amino acids. DNA for the CDR3: TGTGCCAGACAGGGCCTGACCGAAGGAAACACCATATATTTT. This codes for CARQGLTEGNTIYF.

This clone came up once. The DNA of the CDR3 is TGTGCCAGCAGGAACGGGGGACGCCTGGGGGAGCAGTACTTC. It translates to CASRNGGRLGEQYF. The chain links TRBV6-5 to TRBJ2-7; perhaps TRBD2 as D (6 bases). This CDR3 region has 14 residues. The V and J ends lost 6 bases and 7 bases respectively, with 19 bases between them. Per germline, CDR1 MNHEY and CDR2 SVGAGI.

The genes are TRBV6-1 and TRBJ1-2, with D possibly TRBD1 on 5 matching bases. CDR3 size: 13 residues. Germline values: CDR1 MNHNS, CDR2 SASEGT. V lost 0 bases to trimming and J lost 8 bases, with 10 bases between them. In DNA form, the CDR3 reads TGTGCCAGCAGTGAAGCCCGGGGGAGCGGCTACACCTTC. It encodes CASSEARGSGYTF.

The chain has TRBV18 and TRBJ1-4, with 8 bases matching TRBD1. The CDR3 has 14 residues. V shed 6 bases, J shed 6 bases, and the junction held 6 bases outside the gene matches. In germline, CDR1 is KGHSH, CDR2 LQKENI. DNA for the CDR3: TGTGCCAGCTCCCCAGGGGGCCGGGATGAAAAACTGTTTTTT. Amino acids: CASSPGGRDEKLFF.

The chain couples TRBV15 to TRBJ1-4, with 9 bases lining up with TRBD1. This CDR3 contains 13 residues. V trimming: 7 bases; J trimming: 4 bases; junction bases outside the gene matches: 1. Germline loops: CDR1 LNHNV, CDR2 YYDKDF (reference sequence). CDR3 bases: TGTGCCACCAACAGGGGGCATAATGAAAAACTGTTTTTT. It encodes CATNRGHNEKLFF.

V is TRBV5-1 and J is TRBJ2-3; 9 nucleotides agree with TRBD1. CDR1 and CDR2 from the germline V gene are SGHRS and YFSETQ. J gave up 0 bases and V 4 bases, and 6 bases lay outside the gene matches. This CDR3 has 16 residues. The DNA for the CDR3 is TGCGCCAGCAGCCCCCTGGGACAGGGCAGCACAGATACGCAGTATTTT. This encodes CASSPLGQGSTDTQYF. Based on the CDR3 plus reference TRBV5-1 and TRBJ2-3, the full variable domain is KAGVTQTPRYLIKTRGQQVTLSCSPISGHRSVSWYQQTPGQGLQFLFEYFSETQRNKGNFPGRFSGRQFSNSRSEMNVSTLELGDSALYLCASSPLGQGSTDTQYFGPGTRLTVL.

In this sample, this clone turned up a few times. The V gene is TRBV10-3, the J gene TRBJ1-5, with 8 positions matching TRBD1. Germline V gene data show CDR1 as ENHRY and CDR2 as SYGVKD. The CDR3 extends over 12 amino acids. With V trimmed by 11 bases and J by 5 bases, 5 bases remained unmatched. The CDR3 DNA follows: TGTGCCGTCCAGGGGGCGGATCAGCCCCAGCATTTT. Its protein product is CAVQGADQPQHF.

The V gene is TRBV5-1, the J gene TRBJ1-5, with a possible D match to TRBD1 (5 bases). This CDR3 is 14 amino acids long. CDR1 SGHRS and CDR2 YFSETQ come from the germline V gene. Trimming took 0 bases from V and 5 from J, leaving 9 bases between them. The CDR3 DNA reads TGCGCCAGCAGCTTGGGTGGGGGGGATCAGCCCCAGCATTTT. Translation: CASSLGGGDQPQHF.

The J gene is TRBJ1-1, the V gene TRBV19, with TRBD1 identical over 8 bases. CDR3 length: 13 amino acids. Germline V gives CDR1 LNHDA, CDR2 SQIVND (reference sequence). Unmatched junction bases numbered 11, after V lost 5 bases and J lost 12 bases. For the CDR3, the DNA is TGTGCCAGTAGTGCCCCCGGGGACAGGAGGCCTTTCTTT. Translation gives CASSAPGDRRPFF.

This chain connects TRBV18 to TRBJ1-4; tentative D call: TRBD1 (5 bases). V was cut by 3 bases and J by 4 bases, with 18 bases left in between. The CDR3 spans 17 residues. The V gene's germline CDR1 is KGHSH and CDR2 LQKENI. CDR3 sequence reads: CASSPPTTTAHNEKLFF. Here the CDR3 DNA reads TGTGCCAGCTCACCGCCAACTACGACAGCCCATAATGAAAAACTGTTTTTT.